The T cell receptor (beta chain) under discussion was sequenced for a study of CD8+ T cells in alopecia areata. Study information: Treatment ran 6 to 18 months, with 6 months of follow-up afterward.

RNA extraction and reverse transcription yielded cDNA as sequencing template. The data were produced by immunoSEQ multiplex PCR, yet TCRdb's version contains in-frame clones alone and is incomplete. The data contain approximately 150,000 clones, around 47% of them singletons. Study-wide results and caveats: More clonal than normal scalp was lesional scalp, particularly alopecia totalis/universalis.

This clone occurred a few times. No antigen is known for it. From germline, CDR1 is SGDLS and CDR2 YYNGEE. V lost 0 bases and J lost 4; bases outside the gene matches: 7. This CDR3 has 16 amino acids. The investigators collected lesional scalp punch biopsies and peripheral blood from alopecia areata patients. This clonotype was obtained from a human donor with alopecia areata. J is TRBJ2-3 and V is TRBV9; 8 nucleotides line up with TRBD2. Sample: CD4+ T cells sorted from blood. The CDR3 DNA follows: TGTGCCAGCAGCGTAGATCCGGGAGGGCCGGCAGATACGCAGTATTTT. Its protein is CASSVDPGGPADTQYF.